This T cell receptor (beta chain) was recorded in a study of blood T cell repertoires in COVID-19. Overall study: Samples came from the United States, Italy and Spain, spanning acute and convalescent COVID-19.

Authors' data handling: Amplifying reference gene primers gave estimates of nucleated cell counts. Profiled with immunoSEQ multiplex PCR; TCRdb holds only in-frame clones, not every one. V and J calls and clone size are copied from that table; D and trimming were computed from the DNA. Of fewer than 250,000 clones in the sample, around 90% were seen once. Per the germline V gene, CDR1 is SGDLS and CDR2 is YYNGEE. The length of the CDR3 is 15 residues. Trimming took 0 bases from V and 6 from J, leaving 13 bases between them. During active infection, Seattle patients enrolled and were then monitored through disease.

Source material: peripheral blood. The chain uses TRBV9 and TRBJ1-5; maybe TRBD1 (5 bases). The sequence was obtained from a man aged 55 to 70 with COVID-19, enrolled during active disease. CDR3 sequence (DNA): TGTGCCAGCAGCGTAGGCCCGGGGGTAGGTCAGCCCCAGCATTTT. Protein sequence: CASSVGPGVGQPQHF.